The 13 T cell receptor beta chains below all came from one sample that was sequenced in a study of cytomegalovirus exposure and HLA in healthy donors. PCR used 60 Vbeta primers and 13 Jbeta primers. Sequencing was performed with immunoSEQ multiplex PCR; in TCRdb, only in-frame clones are kept and a portion is missing. The data show around 170,000 clones, roughly 84% seen once. The sample comprised PBMCs. The receptors were gathered from a boy younger than 10 in good health and CMV-seronegative.

This chain links TRBV4-2 with TRBJ1-2, with 11 bases matching TRBD1. Germline assignment: CDR1 LGHNA and CDR2 YNFKEQ. The CDR3 is 15 amino acids. The V segment lost 0 bases and the J segment 8 bases; nucleotides outside the gene matches: 5. The CDR3 nucleotides are TGTGCCAGCAGCCAAGACGGACAGGGGGCGAGAGGCTACACCTTC. Amino acids: CASSQDGQGARGYTF.

This chain links TRBV7-9 with TRBJ2-1; D not certain. The CDR3 totals 11 residues. The germline CDR1 and CDR2 sequences are SEHNR and FQNEAQ (reference sequence). V lost 5 bases and J 5 bases, leaving 4 bases between the germline ends. As DNA, the CDR3 is TGTGCCAGCAGCCGGGACAATGAGCAGTTCTTC. It codes for CASSRDNEQFF.

The chain carries TRBV10-3 and TRBJ1-2; no firm D call. This CDR3 has 14 amino acids. V was shortened by 3 bases and J by 5 bases, with 13 bases between the two germline ends. Germline CDR1 is ENHRY and CDR2 is SYGVKD. Here the CDR3 DNA reads TGTGCCATCAGTGAAGGCGGGGTAAATTATGGCTACACCTTC. This translates into CAISEGGVNYGYTF.

On this clone itself: The same CDR3 is also encoded by other DNA sequences in this sample. The rearrangement links TRBV19 to TRBJ1-5, with 7 bases that match TRBD1. The CDR3 totals 13 residues. Germline V lookup: CDR1 LNHDA, CDR2 SQIVND (reference sequence). V was pared by 4 bases and J by 4 bases, with 1 base of the junction left unmatched. The CDR3 nucleotides read TGTGCCAGTAGTAGACAGGGTAATCAGCCCCAGCATTTT. Residues: CASSRQGNQPQHF.

The chain links TRBV2 to TRBJ2-2, with 10 bases that match TRBD2. Germline lookup yields CDR1 SNHLY and CDR2 FYNNEI. Trimming removed 8 bases from V and 3 bases from J; junction bases left unmatched: 3. CDR3 length equals 14 residues. The CDR3, as DNA: TGTGCCAGCGGAGGACTAGCGGACACCGGGGAGCTGTTTTTT. Translating gives CASGGLADTGELFF.

The chain combines TRBV6-6 with TRBJ1-1; TRBD1 is a possible D gene (5 bases). Trimming pared 6 bases from V and 1 base from J, leaving 12 bases between. Germline values: CDR1 MNHNY, CDR2 SVGAGI (reference sequence). The length of the CDR3 is 14 residues. CDR3 nucleotide sequence: TGTGCCAGCAGCTCCCAGGGTAAGAACACTGAAGCTTTCTTT. Its protein is CASSSQGKNTEAFF.

This clone was found a few times. V is TRBV4-1 and J is TRBJ1-2, with a weak D call TRBD1 (5 bases). Germline V gene lookup returns CDR1 MGHRA and CDR2 YSYEKL. Trimming took 1 base from V and 10 from J, leaving 25 bases between them. The CDR3 is 17 residues long. The CDR3 loop is CASSQVVAGRDSPLYTF. The CDR3 DNA reads as TGCGCCAGCAGCCAAGTCGTAGCAGGGAGGGATTCGCCCCTCTACACCTTC.

This chain joins TRBV6-1 and TRBJ2-7, with D tentatively TRBD1 (6 bases). CDR3 length equals 13 residues. V was clipped by 10 bases and J by 0 bases, with 13 bases between them. CDR1 is MNHNS and CDR2 is SASEGT in the germline V gene. The CDR3 DNA sequence: TGTGCCACCAGGACAGCGAGCTCCTACGAGCAGTACTTC. Translating gives CATRTASSYEQYF.

This chain uses TRBV5-4 with TRBJ1-5; TRBD1 might be the D (5 bases). The CDR3 sequence is 14 residues long. Germline CDR1 SGHNT, CDR2 YYREEE (reference sequence). V shed 9 bases and J shed 2 bases, with 15 bases lying between them. Written as DNA, the CDR3 is TGTGCCAACCTAATCGGGGGTGGCAATCAGCCCCAGCATTTT. Amino acid sequence: CANLIGGGNQPQHF.

The chain carries TRBV19 and TRBJ1-4; possibly TRBD1 for D (6 bases). The CDR3 consists of 15 residues. Germline CDR1 and CDR2: LNHDA and SQIVND (reference sequence). Trimming removed 4 bases at V and 8 bases at J, with 17 bases between. The CDR3 loop reads CASSSPGGAREKLFF. In nucleotides, the CDR3 is TGTGCCAGTAGTAGCCCCGGGGGGGCGAGGGAAAAACTGTTTTTT. Full variable domain (remainder filled in from reference TRBV19 and TRBJ1-4): DGGITQSPKYLFRKEGQNVTLSCEQNLNHDAMYWYRQDPGQGLRLIYYSQIVNDFQKGDIAEGYSVSREKKESFPLTVTSAQKNPTAFYLCASSSPGGAREKLFFGSGTQLSVL.

The genes are TRBV19 and TRBJ2-7, with 8 bases lining up with TRBD1. From germline, CDR1 is LNHDA and CDR2 SQIVND (reference sequence). This CDR3 has 16 residues. The J segment lost 3 bases and the V segment lost 5 bases, leaving 12 bases of the junction unmatched. This CDR3 is CASSPWVRDRGYEQYF. The CDR3 region has the DNA TGTGCCAGTAGTCCCTGGGTAAGAGACAGGGGCTACGAGCAGTACTTC.

The chain employs TRBV11-2 and TRBJ2-7; D might be TRBD2 (7 bases). There are 12 residues in the CDR3. CDR1 is SGHAT and CDR2 is FQNNGV in the germline V gene. Deletions cut 8 bases from V and 6 bases from J, with 14 bases between. CDR3 bases: TGTGCCAGCGGGGGGCGGGGGACCGAGCAGTACTTC. Protein product: CASGGRGTEQYF.

This chain connects TRBV9 to TRBJ2-1; TRBD2 matches 13 bases. Trimming removed 3 bases from V and 8 bases from J; junction bases left unmatched: 5. Germline V gene lookup returns CDR1 SGDLS and CDR2 YYNGEE. This CDR3 has 15 residues. The CDR3: CASSAGTSGTDEQFF. The CDR3 bases are TGTGCCAGCAGCGCCGGGACTAGCGGGACCGATGAGCAGTTCTTC. The full variable domain, in which reference TRBV9 and TRBJ2-1 provide the parts outside the CDR3, is DSGVTQTPKHLITATGQRVTLRCSPRSGDLSVYWYQQSLDQGLQFLIQYYNGEERAKGNILERFSAQQFPDLHSELNLSSLELGDSALYFCASSAGTSGTDEQFFGPGTRLTVL.